This is a list of T cell receptor beta chains from one sample in a study of human T cells and chemical hapten exposure. Each CDR3 protein gets one entry after TCRdb re-called the RACE reads with MiXCR. The sample consists of fewer than 150,000 distinct CDR3 sequences, about 14% of them appearing once. The sequencing used whole blood, collected in connection with sensitization to the hapten diphenylcyclopropenone (DPC). Receptors were obtained from a woman under 30 with alopecia areata. Some clones in this sample may be carry-over from other donors' samples. Both conserved end residues are part of each CDR3. The D gene is left open where the match is weak. Size is stated for part of the rows, as once, few or many counts, or as a class when the clone is expanded.

CDR3 protein | CDR3 DNA | V gene | clone size | J gene | D gene
CASSLERGGLETQYF | TGTGCCAGCAGCTTAGAGAGAGGGGGCCTGGAGACCCAGTACTTC | TRBV11-2 | - | TRBJ2-5 | TRBD1
CASSAPGPIEETQYF | TGTGCCAGCAGCGCCCCGGGACCGATAGAAGAGACCCAGTACTTC | TRBV9 | few | TRBJ2-5 | -
CASSTTGAELEKLFF | TGCGCCAGCAGCACAACCGGGGCTGAACTTGAAAAACTGTTTTTT | TRBV5-1 | few | TRBJ1-4 | -
CATLQEKRTDKQYF | TGTGCCACACTGCAGGAGAAGAGGACAGATAAGCAGTATTTT | TRBV10-3 | once | TRBJ2-3 | -
CASSQEGQRQYF | TGTGCCAGCAGCCAAGAGGGACAGCGACAGTACTTC | TRBV3-1 | few | TRBJ2-4 | TRBD1
CASSLRTKQETQYF | TGTGCCAGCAGCCTACGGACAAAGCAAGAGACCCAGTACTTC | TRBV3-1 | - | TRBJ2-5 | -
CASRTSPNQPQHF | TGTGCCAGCAGAACCTCGCCCAATCAGCCCCAGCATTTT | TRBV27 | many | TRBJ1-5 | -
CASSLALSMAEAFF | TGCGCCAGCAGCCTTGCCCTTAGTATGGCTGAAGCTTTCTTT | TRBV5-1 | few | TRBJ1-1 | -
CSARWDGSSYNSPLHF | TGCAGTGCTAGGTGGGACGGGAGCTCCTATAATTCACCCCTCCACTTT | TRBV20-1 | few | TRBJ1-6 | -
CSATELQETQYF | TGCAGTGCTACAGAACTGCAAGAGACCCAGTACTTC | TRBV20-1 | many | TRBJ2-5 | -
CASSLEAGRAEQFF | TGTGCCAGCAGCTTAGAGGCAGGGAGGGCAGAGCAGTTCTTC | TRBV11-3 | - | TRBJ2-1 | TRBD2
CASSVRLTGGGTEAFF | TGTGCCAGCAGCGTCCGATTGACAGGGGGAGGCACTGAAGCTTTCTTT | TRBV9 | - | TRBJ1-1 | TRBD1
CSARGRVDYEQYF | TGCAGTGCTAGGGGGAGAGTTGACTACGAGCAGTACTTC | TRBV20-1 | few | TRBJ2-7 | -
CASSPGVGNEQFF | TGTGCCAGCAGCCCAGGTGTTGGCAATGAGCAGTTCTTC | TRBV13 | - | TRBJ2-1 | -
CASTVGAKNIQYF | TGTGCCAGCACCGTAGGGGCCAAAAACATTCAGTACTTC | TRBV28 | few | TRBJ2-4 | -
CASSYSLLQGLRGEAFF | TGTGCCAGCAGTTACTCTCTGCTACAGGGCCTGCGGGGTGAAGCTTTCTTT | TRBV6-5 | few | TRBJ1-1 | -
CASGYLRDPPTDTQYF | TGTGCCAGCGGCTATCTCCGGGACCCTCCCACAGATACGCAGTATTTT | TRBV9 | many | TRBJ2-3 | -
CASSLTLPANEQFF | TGTGCCAGCAGCTTAACCCTTCCGGCCAATGAGCAGTTCTTC | TRBV7-3 | many | TRBJ2-1 | -
CASSTRGRLLNNEQFF | TGTGCCAGCAGCACCCGGGGACGGTTATTGAACAATGAGCAGTTCTTC | TRBV7-9 | few | TRBJ2-1 | -
CASSPLDVTGGSETQYF | TGTGCCAGCAGCCCATTAGACGTTACAGGGGGCTCGGAGACCCAGTACTTC | TRBV11-2 | few | TRBJ2-5 | TRBD1
CASSLMGAPMDEQFF | TGTGCCAGCAGCTTAATGGGGGCCCCCATGGATGAGCAGTTCTTC | TRBV11-2 | - | TRBJ2-1 | -
CASSLEVNTEAFF | TGTGCCAGCAGTTTGGAGGTGAACACTGAAGCTTTCTTT | TRBV12-3/TRBV12-4 | - | TRBJ1-1 | -
CSARVRGGNTQYF | TGCAGTGCTAGAGTCAGGGGTGGAAATACGCAGTATTTT | TRBV20-1 | - | TRBJ2-3 | -
CSARGDERETQYF | TGCAGTGCTAGGGGTGACGAGCGAGAGACCCAGTACTTC | TRBV20-1 | few | TRBJ2-5 | -
CASSRTARASYEQYF | TGTGCCAGCAGTCGGACCGCACGAGCCTCCTACGAGCAGTACTTC | TRBV6-2/TRBV6-3 | few | TRBJ2-7 | -
CASSLEVGGQETQYF | TGTGCCAGCAGCTTAGAGGTCGGAGGCCAAGAGACCCAGTACTTC | TRBV7-9 | - | TRBJ2-5 | -
CASSPSRGEKLFF | TGTGCCAGCAGCCCCTCCAGGGGTGAAAAACTGTTTTTT | TRBV7-2 | few | TRBJ1-4 | -
CASSLYGQGLEYEQYF | TGTGCCAGCAGCTTATATGGGCAGGGGTTGGAGTACGAGCAGTACTTC | TRBV7-9 | - | TRBJ2-7 | -
CASSYSGATQETQYF | TGTGCCAGCAGTTACTCAGGGGCCACCCAAGAGACCCAGTACTTC | TRBV6-5 | - | TRBJ2-5 | -
CASSAGLGTGSQETQYF | TGCGCCAGCAGCGCAGGCCTCGGGACAGGTTCACAAGAGACCCAGTACTTC | TRBV5-1 | few | TRBJ2-5 | TRBD1
CAWSVRLGHNEQFF | TGTGCCTGGAGTGTACGACTAGGCCACAATGAGCAGTTCTTC | TRBV30 | - | TRBJ2-1 | -
CASSFGNSNQPQHF | TGTGCCAGCAGCTTCGGTAATAGCAATCAGCCCCAGCATTTT | TRBV13 | many | TRBJ1-5 | -
CSASLQGDTQYF | TGCAGTGCTAGCCTACAGGGGGATACGCAGTATTTT | TRBV20-1 | few | TRBJ2-3 | TRBD1
CASSRDSAYEQYF | TGTGCCAGCAGCCGGGACAGCGCCTACGAGCAGTACTTC | TRBV7-8 | many | TRBJ2-7 | TRBD1
CATSGPSEGLAGGLVDTQYF | TGTGCCACCAGTGGCCCCTCGGAAGGGCTAGCGGGGGGGCTAGTAGATACGCAGTATTTT | TRBV24-1 | many | TRBJ2-3 | TRBD2
CASSLLPQGGPYGYTF | TGTGCCAGCAGCCTCCTCCCACAGGGGGGGCCCTATGGCTACACCTTC | TRBV6-6 | - | TRBJ1-2 | TRBD1
CASSLGHLNTEAFF | TGTGCCAGCAGCTTAGGGCACTTGAACACTGAAGCTTTCTTT | TRBV7-6 | - | TRBJ1-1 | -
CASKRTDNNSPLHF | TGTGCCAGCAAGAGGACAGATAATAATTCACCCCTCCACTTT | TRBV7-8 | few | TRBJ1-6 | -
CASRAGPYVGYTF | TGTGCCAGCAGGGCGGGGCCCTATGTGGGCTACACCTTC | TRBV28 | many | TRBJ1-2 | -
CASSPSLTSATDTQYF | TGTGCCAGCTCACCATCCTTGACTAGCGCGACAGATACGCAGTATTTT | TRBV18 | many | TRBJ2-3 | TRBD2
CASSYSMASGETQYF | TGTGCCAGCAGTTACTCGATGGCTAGCGGGGAGACCCAGTACTTC | TRBV6-2/TRBV6-3 | - | TRBJ2-5 | TRBD2
CASRDLSGERNEQFF | TGTGCCAGCCGTGACCTCAGCGGGGAGAGGAATGAGCAGTTCTTC | TRBV6-5 | - | TRBJ2-1 | TRBD2
CASSSSHTTGELFF | TGTGCCAGCAGTTCGTCACATACGACCGGGGAGCTGTTTTTT | TRBV6-2/TRBV6-3 | - | TRBJ2-2 | -
CASSPGTAGETQYF | TGTGCCAGCAGCCCCGGGACAGCCGGGGAGACCCAGTACTTC | TRBV9 | - | TRBJ2-5 | TRBD1
CASSEVVAGPQETQYF | TGCGCCAGCAGTGAGGTCGTAGCGGGGCCCCAAGAGACCCAGTACTTC | TRBV10-2 | few | TRBJ2-5 | TRBD2
CASSQALAGGGDTGELFF | TGCGCCAGCAGCCAAGCGCTAGCGGGGGGAGGCGACACCGGGGAGCTGTTTTTT | TRBV4-3 | many | TRBJ2-2 | TRBD2
CASSVAFGGTYEQYF | TGTGCCAGCAGCGTAGCTTTTGGGGGCACCTACGAGCAGTACTTC | TRBV9 | - | TRBJ2-7 | -
CASSPRQADANTEAFF | TGTGCCAGCAGCCCGAGACAGGCGGATGCGAACACTGAAGCTTTCTTT | TRBV7-9 | - | TRBJ1-1 | -